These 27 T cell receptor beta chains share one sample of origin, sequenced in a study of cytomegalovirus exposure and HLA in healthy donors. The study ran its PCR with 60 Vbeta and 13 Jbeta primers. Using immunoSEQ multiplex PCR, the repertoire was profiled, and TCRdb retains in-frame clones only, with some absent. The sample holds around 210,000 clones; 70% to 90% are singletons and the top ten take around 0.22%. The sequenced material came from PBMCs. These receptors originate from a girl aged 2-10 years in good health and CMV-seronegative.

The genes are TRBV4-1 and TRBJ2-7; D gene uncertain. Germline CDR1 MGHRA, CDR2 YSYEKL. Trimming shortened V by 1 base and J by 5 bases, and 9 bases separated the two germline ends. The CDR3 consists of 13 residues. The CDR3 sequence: CASSQASSDEQYF. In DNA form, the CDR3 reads TGCGCCAGCAGCCAAGCTTCTTCGGACGAGCAGTACTTC.

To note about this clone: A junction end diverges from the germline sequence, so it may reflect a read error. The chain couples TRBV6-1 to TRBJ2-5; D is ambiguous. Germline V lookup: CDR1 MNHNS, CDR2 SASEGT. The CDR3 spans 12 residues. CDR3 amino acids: CASKRLQEIQYF. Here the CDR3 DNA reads TGTGCCAGCAAGCGCCTGCAAGAGATCCAGTACTTC.

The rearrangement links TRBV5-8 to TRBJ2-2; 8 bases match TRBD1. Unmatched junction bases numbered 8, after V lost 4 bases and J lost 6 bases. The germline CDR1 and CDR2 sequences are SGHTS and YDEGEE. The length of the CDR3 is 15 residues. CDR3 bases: TGTGCCAGCAGCAGAGGACAGGGAGTGCCCGGGGAGCTGTTTTTT. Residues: CASSRGQGVPGELFF.

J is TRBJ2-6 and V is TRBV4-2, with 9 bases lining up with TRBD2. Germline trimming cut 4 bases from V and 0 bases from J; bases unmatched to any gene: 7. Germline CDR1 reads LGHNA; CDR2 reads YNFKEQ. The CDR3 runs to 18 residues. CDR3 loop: CASSPTSGFSSGANVLTF. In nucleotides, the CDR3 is TGTGCCAGCAGCCCCACTAGCGGGTTTAGCTCTGGGGCCAACGTCCTGACTTTC.

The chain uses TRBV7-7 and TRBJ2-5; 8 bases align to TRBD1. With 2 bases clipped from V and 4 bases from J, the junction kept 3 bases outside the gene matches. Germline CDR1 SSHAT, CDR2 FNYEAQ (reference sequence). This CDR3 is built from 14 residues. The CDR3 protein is CASSLPDRGETQYF. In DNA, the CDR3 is TGTGCCAGCAGCTTACCTGACAGGGGAGAGACCCAGTACTTC.

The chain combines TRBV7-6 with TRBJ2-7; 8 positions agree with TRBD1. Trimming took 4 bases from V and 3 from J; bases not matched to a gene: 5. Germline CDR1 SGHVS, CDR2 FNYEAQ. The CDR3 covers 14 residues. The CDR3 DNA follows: TGTGCCAGCAGCTATGGGACAGGAGACTACGAGCAGTACTTC. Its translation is CASSYGTGDYEQYF.

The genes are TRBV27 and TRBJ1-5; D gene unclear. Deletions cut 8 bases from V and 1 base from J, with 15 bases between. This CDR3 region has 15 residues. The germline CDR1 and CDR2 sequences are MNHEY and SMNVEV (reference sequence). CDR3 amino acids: CASGPAGESNQPQHF. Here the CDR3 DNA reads TGTGCCAGCGGACCCGCCGGGGAAAGCAATCAGCCCCAGCATTTT.

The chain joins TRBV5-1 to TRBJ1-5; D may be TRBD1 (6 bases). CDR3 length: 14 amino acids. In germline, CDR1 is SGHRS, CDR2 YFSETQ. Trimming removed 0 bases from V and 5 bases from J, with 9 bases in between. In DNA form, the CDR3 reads TGCGCCAGCAGCTTGGAAGGGGGAGATCAGCCCCAGCATTTT. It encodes CASSLEGGDQPQHF.

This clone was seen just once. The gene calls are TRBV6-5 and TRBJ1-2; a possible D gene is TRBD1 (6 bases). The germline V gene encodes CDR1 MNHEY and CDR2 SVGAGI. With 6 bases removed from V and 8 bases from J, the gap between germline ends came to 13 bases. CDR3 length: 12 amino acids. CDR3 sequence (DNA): TGTGCCAGCAGATCGGACAGCGCGGGCTACACCTTC. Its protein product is CASRSDSAGYTF.

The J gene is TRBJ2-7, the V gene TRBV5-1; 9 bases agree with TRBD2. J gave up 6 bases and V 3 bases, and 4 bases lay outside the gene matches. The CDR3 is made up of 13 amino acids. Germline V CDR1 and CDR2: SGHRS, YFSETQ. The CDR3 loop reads CASSSSGISEQYF. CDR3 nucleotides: TGCGCCAGCAGCTCTAGCGGGATTTCCGAGCAGTACTTC.

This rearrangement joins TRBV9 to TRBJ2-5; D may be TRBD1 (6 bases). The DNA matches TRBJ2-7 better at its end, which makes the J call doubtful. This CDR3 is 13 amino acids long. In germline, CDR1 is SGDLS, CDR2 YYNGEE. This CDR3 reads CASSPTTGYEQYF. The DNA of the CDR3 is TGTGCCAGCAGCCCTACGACAGGTTACGAGCAGTACTTC.

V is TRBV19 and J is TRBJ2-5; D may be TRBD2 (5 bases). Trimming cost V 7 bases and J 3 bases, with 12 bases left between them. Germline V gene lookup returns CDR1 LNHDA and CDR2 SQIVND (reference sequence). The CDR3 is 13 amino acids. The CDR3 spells CASKFTGKETQYF. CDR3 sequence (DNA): TGTGCCAGTAAATTCACCGGGAAAGAGACCCAGTACTTC.

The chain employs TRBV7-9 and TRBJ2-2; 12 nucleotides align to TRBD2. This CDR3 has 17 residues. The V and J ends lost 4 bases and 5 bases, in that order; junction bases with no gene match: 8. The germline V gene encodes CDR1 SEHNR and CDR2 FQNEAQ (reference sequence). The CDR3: CASSSPGLAGGTGELFF. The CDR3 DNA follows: TGTGCCAGCAGCTCGCCGGGACTAGCGGGTGGAACCGGGGAGCTGTTTTTT.

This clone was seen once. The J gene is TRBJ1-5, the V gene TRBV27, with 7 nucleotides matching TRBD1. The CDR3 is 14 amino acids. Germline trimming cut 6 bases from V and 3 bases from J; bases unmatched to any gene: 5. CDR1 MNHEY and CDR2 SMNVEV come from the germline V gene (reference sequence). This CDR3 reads CASRYRGPNQPQHF. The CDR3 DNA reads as TGTGCCAGCAGGTACAGGGGCCCCAATCAGCCCCAGCATTTT.

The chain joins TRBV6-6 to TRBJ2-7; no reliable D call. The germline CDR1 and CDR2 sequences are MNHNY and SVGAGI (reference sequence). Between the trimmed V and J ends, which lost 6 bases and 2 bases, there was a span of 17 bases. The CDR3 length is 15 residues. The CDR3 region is CASSPSPSSTYEQYF. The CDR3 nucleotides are TGTGCCAGCAGCCCCTCGCCCTCGTCTACCTACGAGCAGTACTTC.

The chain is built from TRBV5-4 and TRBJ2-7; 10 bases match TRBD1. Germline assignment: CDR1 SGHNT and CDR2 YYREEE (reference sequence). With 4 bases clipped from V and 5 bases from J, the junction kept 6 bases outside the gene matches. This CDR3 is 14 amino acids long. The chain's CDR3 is CASSERDRGDEQYF. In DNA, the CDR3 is TGTGCCAGCAGCGAACGGGACAGGGGTGACGAGCAGTACTTC.

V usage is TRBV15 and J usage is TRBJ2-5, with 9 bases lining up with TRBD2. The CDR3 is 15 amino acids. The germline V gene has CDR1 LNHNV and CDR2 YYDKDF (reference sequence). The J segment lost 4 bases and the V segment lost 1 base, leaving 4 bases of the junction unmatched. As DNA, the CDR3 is TGTGCCACCAGCAGAGGGCCTAGCGGGATAGAGACCCAGTACTTC. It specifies CATSRGPSGIETQYF. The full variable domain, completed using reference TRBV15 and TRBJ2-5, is DAMVIQNPRYQVTQFGKPVTLSCSQTLNHNVMYWYQQKSSQAPKLLFHYYDKDFNNEADTPDNFQSRRPNTSFCFLDIRSPGLGDTAMYLCATSRGPSGIETQYFGPGTRLLVL.

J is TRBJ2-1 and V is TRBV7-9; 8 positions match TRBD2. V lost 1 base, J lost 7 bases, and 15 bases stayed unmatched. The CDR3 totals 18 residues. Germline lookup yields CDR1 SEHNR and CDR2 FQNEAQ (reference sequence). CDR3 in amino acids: CASSLGFPIAGGSNEQFF. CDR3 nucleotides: TGTGCCAGCAGCTTAGGATTCCCAATTGCGGGGGGTTCTAATGAGCAGTTCTTC.

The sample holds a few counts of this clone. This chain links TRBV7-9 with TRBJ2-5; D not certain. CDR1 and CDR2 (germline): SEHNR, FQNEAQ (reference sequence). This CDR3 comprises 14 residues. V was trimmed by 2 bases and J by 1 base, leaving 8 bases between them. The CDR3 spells CASSLLTAQETQYF. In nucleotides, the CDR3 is TGTGCCAGCAGCTTACTAACAGCCCAAGAGACCCAGTACTTC.

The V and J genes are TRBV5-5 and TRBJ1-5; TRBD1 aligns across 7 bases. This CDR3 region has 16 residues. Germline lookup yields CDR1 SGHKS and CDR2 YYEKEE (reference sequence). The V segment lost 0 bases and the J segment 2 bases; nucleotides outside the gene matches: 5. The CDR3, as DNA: TGTGCCAGCAGCTTGGGAGGGGGCGACGGCAATCAGCCCCAGCATTTT. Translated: CASSLGGGDGNQPQHF.

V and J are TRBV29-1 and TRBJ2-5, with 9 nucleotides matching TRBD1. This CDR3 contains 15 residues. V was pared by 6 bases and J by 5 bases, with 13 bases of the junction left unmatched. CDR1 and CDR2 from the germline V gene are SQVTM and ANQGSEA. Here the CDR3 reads CSVQGGGQGFETQYF. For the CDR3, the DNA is TGCAGCGTGCAAGGAGGGGGACAGGGATTCGAGACCCAGTACTTC.

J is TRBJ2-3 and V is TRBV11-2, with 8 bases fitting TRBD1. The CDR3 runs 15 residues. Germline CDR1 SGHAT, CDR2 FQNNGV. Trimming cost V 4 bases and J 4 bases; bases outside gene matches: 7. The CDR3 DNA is TGTGCCAGCAGCTCGGAGGGACAGGAGGCAGATACGCAGTATTTT. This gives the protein CASSSEGQEADTQYF.

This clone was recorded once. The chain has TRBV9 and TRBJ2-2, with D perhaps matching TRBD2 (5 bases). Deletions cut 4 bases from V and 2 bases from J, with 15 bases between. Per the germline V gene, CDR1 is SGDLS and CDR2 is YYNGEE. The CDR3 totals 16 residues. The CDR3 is CASSYTTLANTGELFF. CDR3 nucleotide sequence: TGTGCCAGCAGCTATACGACGCTAGCTAACACCGGGGAGCTGTTTTTT.

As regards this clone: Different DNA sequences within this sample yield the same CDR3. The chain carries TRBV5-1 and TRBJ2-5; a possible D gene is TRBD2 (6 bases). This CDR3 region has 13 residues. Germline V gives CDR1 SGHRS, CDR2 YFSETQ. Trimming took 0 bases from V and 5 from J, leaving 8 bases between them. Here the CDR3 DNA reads TGCGCCAGCAGCTTGGCCGGGGGTGAGACCCAGTACTTC. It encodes CASSLAGGETQYF.

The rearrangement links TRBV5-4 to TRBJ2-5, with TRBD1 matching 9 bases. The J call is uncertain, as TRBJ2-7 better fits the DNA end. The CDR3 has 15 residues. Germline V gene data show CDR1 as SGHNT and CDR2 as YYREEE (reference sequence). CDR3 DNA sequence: TGTGCCAGCAGCACCCCGGGACAGGGCTACTACGAGCAGTACTTC. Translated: CASSTPGQGYYEQYF.

As DNA, the CDR3 is TGTGCCAGCAGCTTAACGGACACGTCGGGGGGCTACGAGCAGTACTTC. Translated: CASSLTDTSGGYEQYF. The chain employs TRBV7-3 and TRBJ2-7; 7 bases are a match to TRBD2. This CDR3 has 16 residues. V gave up 0 bases and J gave up 3 bases; unmatched junction bases: 8. The germline V gene has CDR1 SGHTA and CDR2 FQGTGA. The whole variable domain, filled in from reference TRBV7-3 and TRBJ2-7, reads GAGVSQTPSNKVTEKGKYVELRCDPISGHTALYWYRQSLGQGPEFLIYFQGTGAADDSGLPNDRFFAVRPEGSVSTLKIQRTERGDSAVYLCASSLTDTSGGYEQYFGPGTRLTVT.

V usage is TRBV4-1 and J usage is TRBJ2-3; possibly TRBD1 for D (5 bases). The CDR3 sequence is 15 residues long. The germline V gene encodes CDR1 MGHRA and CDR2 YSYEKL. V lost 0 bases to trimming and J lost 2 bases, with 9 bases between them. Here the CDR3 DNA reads TGCGCCAGCAGCCAAGAAGGGGCCGTCACAGATACGCAGTATTTT. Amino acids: CASSQEGAVTDTQYF.